This T cell receptor (beta chain) was found in a study of glioma-infiltrating T cells (dated by TCRdb to about 2016). Context from the whole study: Glioma tissue, non-neoplastic brain tissue and matched peripheral blood mononuclear cells were used as sources from which TCR alpha- and beta-chain repertoires were sequenced. To measure divergence between tissue and blood T-cell populations, each tissue-infiltrating repertoire was compared with the peripheral blood repertoire of the same patient. Three low-grade glioma patients, several primary glioblastoma patients, and three non-glioma patients who contributed non-neoplastic brain tissue made up the paired cohort. Broad study findings and their caveats: VJ-independent divergence between tissue and blood was found to be below expectation in non-neoplastic patients but above expectation in all gliomas, particularly low-grade gliomas. Small numbers underpinned the group comparisons: eight glioblastoma patients, three low-grade glioma patients and three non-neoplastic patients. Only a very small number of CDR3 sequences turned up in both tissue and blood, a result put down to high CDR3 diversity combined with limited sampling.

Of note for this clonotype: Its recognized antigen is unknown. It may be a read error: a sequence one base away is much more abundant.

The iRepertoire nested amplicon-rescue multiplex PCR (arm-PCR) platform was used to amplify TCR alpha and beta CDR3 regions from RNA. For one-step reverse transcription and amplification, roughly 90-450 ng of tissue mRNA or PBMC total RNA was used as input. Following bead purification, Illumina adapters were added through a secondary multiplex PCR, and the libraries were then gel-purified between 200 and 400 bp. Demultiplexing relied on internal 6-nucleotide barcodes carried by the libraries. The libraries were sequenced on an Illumina MiSeq using 2x220 or 2x250 nucleotide paired-end reads. In the authors' own workflow: Paired reads were merged with FLASH 1.2.11 and aligned to the GRCh37 human genome with BWA-MEM before extracting TRA and TRB reads. V and J assignment used an IMGT-derived reference of cassette sequences and CDR3 motifs that included pseudogenes. Reads were translated in three frames, and productive CDR3s were defined by a C…FGXG motif without stop codons. Clonotypes were defined as unique combinations of V-J cassette pair and CDR3 amino acid sequence. Reads were filtered by Hamming distance, thresholded by each sample's sequence error rate in mapped regions. Clones were called with MiXCR by TCRdb after fastp trimmed the public reads at Q25, and only in-frame beta chains were retained. Each entry is one CDR3 protein sequence, shown with its most common DNA and genes. The V and J calls were not made by the authors but by TCRdb's processing. The sample profile shows approximately 110,000 distinct CDR3 sequences; less than 30% of them were found once. The ten largest clones capture roughly 30% of the sample.

Sequenced: glioma tissue, nonneoplastic brain tissue, or PBMCs (not recorded which). The TCR sequence derives from a human donor with low-grade glioma or glioblastoma, undergoing nonglioma brain surgery, or in good health (not recorded which).

In nucleotide form, the sequence is TGTGCCAGCTCACCTTTAAGACAGGACTACGAGCAGTACTTC. Its protein product is CASSPLRQDYEQYF. The rearranged segments are TRBV18 and TRBJ2-7, and the D gene may be TRBD1, 6 bases matching. Spanning cysteine to phenylalanine, the CDR3 consists of 14 amino acids. Solely the CDR3 DNA is kept, with 42 bases framed from the first base. The V and J ends are trimmed by 3 bases and 3 bases, leaving 12 bases between them. CDR1 KGHSH and CDR2 LQKENI are derived from the germline V gene.